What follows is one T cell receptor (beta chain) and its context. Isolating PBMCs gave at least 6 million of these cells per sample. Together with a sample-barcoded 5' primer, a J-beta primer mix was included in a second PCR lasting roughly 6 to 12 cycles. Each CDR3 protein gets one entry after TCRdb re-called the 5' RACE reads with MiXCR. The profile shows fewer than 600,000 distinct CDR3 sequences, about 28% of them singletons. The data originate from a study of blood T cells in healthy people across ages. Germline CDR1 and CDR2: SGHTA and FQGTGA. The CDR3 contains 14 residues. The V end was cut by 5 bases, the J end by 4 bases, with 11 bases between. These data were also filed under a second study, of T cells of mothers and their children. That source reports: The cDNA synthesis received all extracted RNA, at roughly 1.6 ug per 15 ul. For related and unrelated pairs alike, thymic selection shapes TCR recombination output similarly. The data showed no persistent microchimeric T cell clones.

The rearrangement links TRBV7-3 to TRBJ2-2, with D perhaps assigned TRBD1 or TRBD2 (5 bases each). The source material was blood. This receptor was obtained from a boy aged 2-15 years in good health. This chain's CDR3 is CASSRGPTTGELFF. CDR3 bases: TGTGCCAGCAGCCGGGGCCCCACCACCGGGGAGCTGTTTTTT.